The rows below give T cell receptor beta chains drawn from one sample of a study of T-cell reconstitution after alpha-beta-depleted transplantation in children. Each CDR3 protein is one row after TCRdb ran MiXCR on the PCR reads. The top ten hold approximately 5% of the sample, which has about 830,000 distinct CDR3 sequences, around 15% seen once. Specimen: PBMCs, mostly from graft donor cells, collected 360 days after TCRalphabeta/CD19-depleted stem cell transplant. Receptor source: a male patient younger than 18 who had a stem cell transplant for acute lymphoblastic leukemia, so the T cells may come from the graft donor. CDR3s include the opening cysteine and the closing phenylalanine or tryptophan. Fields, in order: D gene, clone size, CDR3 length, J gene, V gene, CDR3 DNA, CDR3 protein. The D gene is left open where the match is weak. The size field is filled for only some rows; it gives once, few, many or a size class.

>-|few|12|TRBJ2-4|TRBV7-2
TGTGCCAGCAGTCAGGGACGGGTCATTCAGTACTTC
CASSQGRVIQYF
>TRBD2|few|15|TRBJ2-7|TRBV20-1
TGCAGTGCTGGGAGGGGCGGGAGGGCCCCCTACGAGCAGTACTTC
CSAGRGGRAPYEQYF
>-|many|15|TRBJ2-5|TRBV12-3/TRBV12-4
-
CASSSSSIVLETQYF
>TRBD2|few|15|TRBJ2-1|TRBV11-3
TGTGCCAGCAGCTTAGGTGGCGGGAGGCGCAATGAGCAGTTCTTC
CASSLGGGRRNEQFF
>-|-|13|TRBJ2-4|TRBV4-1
TGCGCAGCTGCTAGTGTTGCCAAAAACATTCAGTACTTC
CAAASVAKNIQYF
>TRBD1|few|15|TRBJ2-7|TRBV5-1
TGCGCCAGCAGCTCCGGGACAGGGTTCCTCGGCGAGCAGTACTTC
CASSSGTGFLGEQYF
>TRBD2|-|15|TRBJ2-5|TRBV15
TGTGCCACCACTCAAGGGCGGGAGGGACAAGAGACCCAGTACTTC
CATTQGREGQETQYF
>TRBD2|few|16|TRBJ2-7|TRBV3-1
TGTGCCAGCAGCCCCCAACTAGCGGTGAGCTCCTACGAGCAGTACTTC
CASSPQLAVSSYEQYF
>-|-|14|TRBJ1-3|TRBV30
TGTGCCTGGAGTGTACGCAGGGCTGGAAACACCATATATTTT
CAWSVRRAGNTIYF
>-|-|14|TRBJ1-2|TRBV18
TGTGCCAGCTCACCCGTTACAGGGAACTATGGCTACACCTTC
CASSPVTGNYGYTF
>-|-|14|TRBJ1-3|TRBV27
TGTGCCAGCAGTTTTAGGGGGACTGGAAACACCATATATTTT
CASSFRGTGNTIYF
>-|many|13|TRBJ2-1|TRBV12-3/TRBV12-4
TGTGCCAGCAGTTTTTGGGGTAGCAATGAGCAGTTCTTC
CASSFWGSNEQFF
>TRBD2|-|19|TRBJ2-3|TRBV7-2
TGTGCCAGCAGCTATGGTGTAGCGGGAGGGCCCCCAAGCACAGATACGCAGTATTTT
CASSYGVAGGPPSTDTQYF
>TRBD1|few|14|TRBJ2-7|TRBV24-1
TGTGCCACCAGCGTTGGACAGGGAGCCTACGAGCAGTACTTC
CATSVGQGAYEQYF
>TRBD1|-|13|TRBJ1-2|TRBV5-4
TGTGCCAGCAGCTCGTGGGACAGGGACGGCTACACCTTC
CASSSWDRDGYTF
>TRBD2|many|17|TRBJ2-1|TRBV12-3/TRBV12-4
TGTGCCAGCACACCCATTGGTTCTAGCGGGAGAGGAAATGAGCAGTTCTTC
CASTPIGSSGRGNEQFF
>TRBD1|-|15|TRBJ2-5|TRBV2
TGTGCCAGCAGTGAAGGGACAGGGGGCTGGGAGACCCAGTACTTC
CASSEGTGGWETQYF
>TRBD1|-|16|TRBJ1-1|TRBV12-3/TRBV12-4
TGTGCCAGCAGGACAGGGAGGATGACTAAGAACACTGAAGCTTTCTTT
CASRTGRMTKNTEAFF
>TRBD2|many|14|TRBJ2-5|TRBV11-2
TGTGCCAGCAGCTTAGCCGGGAGGGGAGAGACCCAGTACTTC
CASSLAGRGETQYF
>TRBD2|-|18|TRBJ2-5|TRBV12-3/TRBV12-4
TGTGCCAGCAGCCGGCCGGGACTAGCGGGAGCCAAAGGAGAGACCCAGTACTTC
CASSRPGLAGAKGETQYF
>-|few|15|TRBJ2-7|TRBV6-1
TGTGCCAGCAGTCTGGGACGGACGATGGGCTACGAGCAGTACTTC
CASSLGRTMGYEQYF
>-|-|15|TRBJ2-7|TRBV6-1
TGTGCCAGCAGTCAACAGAGGGCCGGAGGCTACGAGCAGTACTTC
CASSQQRAGGYEQYF
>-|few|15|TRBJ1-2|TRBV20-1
TGCAGTGCTAGAGATGGAGGGACCCGTAACTATGGCTACACCTTC
CSARDGGTRNYGYTF
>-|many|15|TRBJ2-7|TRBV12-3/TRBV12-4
TGTGCCAGCAGTAAAGCCGGGACTCTCTCCTACGAGCAGTACTTC
CASSKAGTLSYEQYF
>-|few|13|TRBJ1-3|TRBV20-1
TGCAGTGCTAGACGGAACTCTGGAAACACCATATATTTT
CSARRNSGNTIYF
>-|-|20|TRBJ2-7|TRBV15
TGTGCCACCAGCAGAGAACTCGTTGGACGGAGTTTCTATAGCTCCTACGAGCAGTACTTC
CATSRELVGRSFYSSYEQYF
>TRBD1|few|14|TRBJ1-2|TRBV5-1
TGCGCCAGCAGCTTGGACAGGGGGCAAGGCGGCTACACCTTC
CASSLDRGQGGYTF
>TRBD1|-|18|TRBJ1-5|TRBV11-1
TGTGCCAGCAGCTTTGGGACAGGGGGGCGAAAAAGCAATCAGCCCCAGCATTTT
CASSFGTGGRKSNQPQHF
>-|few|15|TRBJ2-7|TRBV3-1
TGTGCCAGCGGTATCCCGGGACGCAGGGACTCCGAGCAGTACTTC
CASGIPGRRDSEQYF
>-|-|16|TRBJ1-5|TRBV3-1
TGTGCCAGCAGCCCAGCAGCCGGGATAACAATTCAGCCCCAGCATTTT
CASSPAAGITIQPQHF
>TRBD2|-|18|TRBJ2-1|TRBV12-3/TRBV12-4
TGTGCCATCAGTTTTCCGGGACTAGCTCTTCGCTCCTACAATGAGCAGTTCTTC
CAISFPGLALRSYNEQFF
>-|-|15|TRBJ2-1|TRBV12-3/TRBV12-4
TGTGCCAGCAGAAACTCTGTAGCGAAGGGAAATGAGCAGTTCTTC
CASRNSVAKGNEQFF
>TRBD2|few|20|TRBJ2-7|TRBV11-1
TGTGCCAGCAGCCCGGGACCGGGACTAGTACCAACGTATGACCCTTACGAGCAGTACTTC
CASSPGPGLVPTYDPYEQYF
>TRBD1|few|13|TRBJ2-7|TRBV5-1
TGCGCCAGCACCATTTCACAGGGGAGCGAGCAGTACTTC
CASTISQGSEQYF
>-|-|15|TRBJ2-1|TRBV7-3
TGTGCCAGCAGCCCCATGGGACACTCCTCCAATGAGCAGTTCTTC
CASSPMGHSSNEQFF